This note documents a single T cell receptor beta chain sequence. The antigen is not known. The data were obtained in a study of blood T cells in healthy people across ages. Study-level points and caveats: Fewer expanded clones and more diversity marked long-lived versus aged donors.

Next came a second PCR, run for about 6 to 11 cycles, which used a sample-barcoded 5' primer along with a J-beta primer mix. With 12 random nucleotides, a template-switch adaptor tagged each individual cDNA molecule. TCRdb reprocessed the 5' RACE reads via MiXCR and lists one record per CDR3 protein. The sample yields 1.5 million to 2 million distinct CDR3 sequences, under 30% seen once. Per sample, a minimum of 6.5 million PBMCs were isolated. The germline V gene has CDR1 KGHSH and CDR2 LQKENI. The CDR3 is 16 residues long. Trimming took 6 bases from V and 7 from J; bases not matched to a gene: 12. The sequence came from a woman in her 30s in good health. Sample: blood. The chain couples TRBV18 to TRBJ1-6, with 7 bases matching TRBD1. The CDR3 bases are TGTGCCAGCTCCGGGGTTTGGGACAGTCGGAATTCACCCCTCCACTTT. Amino acids: CASSGVWDSRNSPLHF.